These T cell receptor beta chains were read from a single sample in a study of OX40 agonist ivuxolimab in advanced cancers. Produced via immunoSEQ multiplex PCR; TCRdb's table is partial and in-frame only. Found here are about 91,000 clones, more than 80% of them singletons; the top ten hold over 0.2%. Source: CD4+ or CD8+ T cells sorted from blood, taken in a trial of the OX40 agonist ivuxolimab. The receptors stem from an adult with an advanced solid tumor such as melanoma, head and neck, liver or kidney cancer. Each CDR3 is given without its conserved first and last residue.

ASSLLGQGNYGYT,TRBJ1-2,TRBV5-6
ASSETISNQPQH,TRBJ1-5,TRBV2
ASSVSGLGQETQY,TRBJ2-5,TRBV9
ASSQTWSGLAGRVDTQY,TRBJ2-3,TRBV4-1
AISERGRREYT,TRBJ1-2,TRBV10-3
ATSRDSGTEAF,TRBJ1-1,TRBV15
ASSLLAVAGNEQF,TRBJ2-1,TRBV7-3
ASSIQGQNTEAF,TRBJ1-1,TRBV5-1
ASSPRGGLDGYT,TRBJ1-2,TRBV28
ASKGIDRELAGGVRNEQF,TRBJ2-1,TRBV28
ASSPSSAYEQY,TRBJ2-7,TRBV18
ASSQDLDQPQH,TRBJ1-5,TRBV14
ASSPSVALQPQH,TRBJ1-5,TRBV5-5